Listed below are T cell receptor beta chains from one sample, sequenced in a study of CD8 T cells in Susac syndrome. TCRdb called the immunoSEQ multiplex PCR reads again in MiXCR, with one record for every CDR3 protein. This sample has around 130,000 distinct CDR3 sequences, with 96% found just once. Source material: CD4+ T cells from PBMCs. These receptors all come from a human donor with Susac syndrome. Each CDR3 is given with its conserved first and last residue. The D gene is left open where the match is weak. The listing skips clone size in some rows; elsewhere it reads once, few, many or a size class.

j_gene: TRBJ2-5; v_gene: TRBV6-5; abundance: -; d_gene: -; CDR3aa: CASSQRAEETQYF; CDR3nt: TGTGCCAGCAGCCAAAGAGCGGAAGAGACCCAGTACTTC
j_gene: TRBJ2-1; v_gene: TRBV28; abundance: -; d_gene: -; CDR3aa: CASSSPLAEQFF; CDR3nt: TGTGCCAGCAGTTCTCCATTAGCGGAGCAGTTCTTC
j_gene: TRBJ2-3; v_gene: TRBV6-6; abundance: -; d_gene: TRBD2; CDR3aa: CASRSGRDTDTQYF; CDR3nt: TGTGCCAGCAGAAGCGGGAGGGACACAGATACGCAGTATTTT
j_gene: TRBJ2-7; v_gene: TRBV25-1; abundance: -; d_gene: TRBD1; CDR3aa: CASSATDTGQGYEQYF; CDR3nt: TGTGCCAGCAGTGCGACGGATACGGGACAGGGCTACGAGCAGTACTTC
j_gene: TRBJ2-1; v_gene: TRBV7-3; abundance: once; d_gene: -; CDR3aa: CASSPRGPWEQFF; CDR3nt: TGTGCCAGCAGCCCCCGGGGCCCATGGGAGCAGTTCTTC
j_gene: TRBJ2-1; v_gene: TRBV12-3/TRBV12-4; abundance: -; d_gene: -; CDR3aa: CASLILARSYNEQFF; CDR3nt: TGTGCCAGCCTTATCCTAGCGCGCTCCTACAATGAGCAGTTCTTC
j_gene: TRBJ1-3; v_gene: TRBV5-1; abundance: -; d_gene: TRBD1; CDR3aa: CASSLKGATGNTIYF; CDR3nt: TGCGCCAGCAGCTTGAAGGGGGCGACGGGAAACACCATATATTTT
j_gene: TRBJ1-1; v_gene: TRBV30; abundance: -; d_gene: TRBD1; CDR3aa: CAWNGGTGGEAFF; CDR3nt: TGTGCCTGGAATGGGGGGACAGGGGGTGAAGCTTTCTTT
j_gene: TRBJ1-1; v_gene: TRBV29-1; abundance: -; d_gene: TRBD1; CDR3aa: CSATGGFVTEAFF; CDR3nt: TGCAGCGCAACAGGGGGCTTTGTCACTGAAGCTTTCTTT
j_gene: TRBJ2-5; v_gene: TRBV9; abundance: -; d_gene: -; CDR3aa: CASSVSAQETQYF; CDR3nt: TGTGCCAGCAGCGTTTCGGCCCAAGAGACCCAGTACTTC
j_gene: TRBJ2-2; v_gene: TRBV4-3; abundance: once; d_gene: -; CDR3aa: CASSPGGKNTGELFF; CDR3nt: TGCGCCAGCAGCCCCGGCGGGAAGAACACCGGGGAGCTGTTTTTT
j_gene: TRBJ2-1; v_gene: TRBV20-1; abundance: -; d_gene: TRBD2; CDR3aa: CSATGLAGPNEQFF; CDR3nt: TGCAGTGCTACCGGACTAGCGGGACCAAATGAGCAGTTCTTC
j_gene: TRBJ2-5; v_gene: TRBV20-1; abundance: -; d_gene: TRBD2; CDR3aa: CSASGGRQETQYF; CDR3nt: TGCAGTGCTAGTGGCGGGAGACAAGAGACCCAGTACTTC
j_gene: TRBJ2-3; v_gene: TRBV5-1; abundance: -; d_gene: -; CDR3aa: CASSLEGRGTDTQYF; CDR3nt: TGCGCCAGCAGCCTTGAGGGTAGGGGCACAGATACGCAGTATTTT
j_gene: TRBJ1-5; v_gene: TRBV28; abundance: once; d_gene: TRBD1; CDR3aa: CASSPRDRAPNQPQHF; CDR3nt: TGTGCCAGCAGTCCCCGGGACAGGGCCCCCAATCAGCCCCAGCATTTT
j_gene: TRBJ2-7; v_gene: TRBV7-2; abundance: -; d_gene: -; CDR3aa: CASSLGAGLPPYEQYF; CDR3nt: TGTGCCAGCAGCTTAGGTGCTGGACTTCCTCCCTACGAGCAGTACTTC
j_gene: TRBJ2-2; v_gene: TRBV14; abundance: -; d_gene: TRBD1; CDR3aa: CASSQVPGQGNTGELFF; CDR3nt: TGTGCCAGCAGCCAAGTACCGGGACAGGGCAACACCGGGGAGCTGTTTTTT
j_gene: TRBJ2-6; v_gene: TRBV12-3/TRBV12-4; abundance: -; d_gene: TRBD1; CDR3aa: CAIVPDRSSGANVLTF; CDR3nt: TGTGCCATCGTTCCGGACAGGAGCTCTGGGGCCAACGTCCTGACTTTC
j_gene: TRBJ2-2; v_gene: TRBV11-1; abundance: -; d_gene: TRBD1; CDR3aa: CASSTGTGANTGELFF; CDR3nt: TGTGCCAGCAGCACCGGGACAGGGGCGAACACCGGGGAGCTGTTTTTT
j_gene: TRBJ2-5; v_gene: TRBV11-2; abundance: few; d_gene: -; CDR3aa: CASSLDRPPETQYF; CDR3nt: TGTGCCAGCAGCTTGGACAGACCCCCAGAGACCCAGTACTTC
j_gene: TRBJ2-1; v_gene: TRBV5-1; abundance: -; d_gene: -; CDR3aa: CASSSTGGVTHNEQFF; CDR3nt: TGCGCCAGCAGCTCTACTGGCGGGGTTACCCACAATGAGCAGTTCTTC
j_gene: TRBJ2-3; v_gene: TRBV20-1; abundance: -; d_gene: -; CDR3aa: CSAPKERITDTQYF; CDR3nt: TGCAGTGCTCCAAAGGAGCGGATTACAGATACGCAGTATTTT
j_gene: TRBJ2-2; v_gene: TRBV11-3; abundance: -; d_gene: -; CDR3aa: CASSAYLNTGELFF; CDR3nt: TGTGCCAGCAGCGCCTACTTGAACACCGGGGAGCTGTTTTTT
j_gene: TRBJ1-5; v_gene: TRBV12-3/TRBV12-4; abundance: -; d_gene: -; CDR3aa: CASSNSNQPQHF; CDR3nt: TGTGCCAGCAGTAATAGCAATCAGCCCCAGCATTTT
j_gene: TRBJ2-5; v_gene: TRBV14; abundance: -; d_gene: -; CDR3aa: CASSQVSHQETQYF; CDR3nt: TGTGCCAGCAGCCAAGTGTCTCACCAAGAGACCCAGTACTTC
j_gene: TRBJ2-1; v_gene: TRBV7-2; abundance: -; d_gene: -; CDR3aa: CASSLAPRSYNEQFF; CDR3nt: TGTGCCAGCAGCTTAGCCCCCCGGAGCTACAATGAGCAGTTCTTC
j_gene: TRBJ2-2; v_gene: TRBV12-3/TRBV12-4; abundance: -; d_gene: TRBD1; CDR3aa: CASSPGTGASGELFF; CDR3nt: TGTGCCAGCAGCCCAGGGACAGGGGCGTCCGGGGAGCTGTTTTTT
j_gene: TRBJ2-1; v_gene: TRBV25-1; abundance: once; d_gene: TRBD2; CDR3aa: CASSGSGLAEQFF; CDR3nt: TGTGCCAGCAGTGGCTCGGGACTAGCGGAGCAGTTCTTC
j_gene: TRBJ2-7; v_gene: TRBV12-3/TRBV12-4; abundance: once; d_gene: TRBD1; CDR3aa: CASSLLLGQTYEQYF; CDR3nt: TGTGCCAGCAGTTTATTGTTGGGACAGACCTACGAGCAGTACTTC
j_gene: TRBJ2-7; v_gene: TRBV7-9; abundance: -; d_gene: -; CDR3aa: CASSGQGMGEQYF; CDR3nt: TGTGCCAGCTCTGGGCAGGGCATGGGCGAGCAGTACTTC
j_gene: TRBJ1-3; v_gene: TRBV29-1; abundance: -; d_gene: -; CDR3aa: CSVEDRSRDSGNTIYF; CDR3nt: TGCAGCGTTGAAGATAGGTCCCGGGACTCTGGAAACACCATATATTTT
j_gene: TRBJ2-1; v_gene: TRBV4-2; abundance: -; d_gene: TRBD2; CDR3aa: CASRSGLAEPYNEQFF; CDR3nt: TGTGCCAGCAGGTCCGGACTAGCGGAACCCTACAATGAGCAGTTCTTC
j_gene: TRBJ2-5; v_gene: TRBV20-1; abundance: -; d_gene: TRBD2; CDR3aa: CSANLAGQETQYF; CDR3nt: TGCAGTGCTAATTTAGCGGGACAAGAGACCCAGTACTTC
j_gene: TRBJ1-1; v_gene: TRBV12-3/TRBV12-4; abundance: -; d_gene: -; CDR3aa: CASRGRPMNTEAFF; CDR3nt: TGTGCCAGCCGGGGACGCCCCATGAACACTGAAGCTTTCTTT
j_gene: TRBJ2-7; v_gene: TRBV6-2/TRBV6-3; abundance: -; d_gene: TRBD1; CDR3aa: CASTDRWDSPYEQYF; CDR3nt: TGTGCCAGCACCGACAGGTGGGACAGCCCCTACGAGCAGTACTTC
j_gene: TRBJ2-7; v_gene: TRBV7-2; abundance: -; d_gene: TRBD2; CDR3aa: CASSPSSGRDTYEQYF; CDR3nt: TGTGCCAGCAGCCCGTCTAGCGGGAGGGATACCTACGAGCAGTACTTC
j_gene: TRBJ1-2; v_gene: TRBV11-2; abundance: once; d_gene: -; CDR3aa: CASSPRREGYGYTF; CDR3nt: TGTGCCAGCAGCCCTCGCCGGGAGGGCTATGGCTACACCTTC
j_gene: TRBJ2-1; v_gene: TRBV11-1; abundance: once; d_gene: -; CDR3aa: CASSSDFSNEQFF; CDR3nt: TGTGCCAGCAGCTCCGACTTCAGCAATGAGCAGTTCTTC
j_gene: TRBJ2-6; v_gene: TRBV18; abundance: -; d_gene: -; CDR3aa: CASSPPVVSGANVLTF; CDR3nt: TGTGCCAGCTCACCACCGGTGGTCTCTGGGGCCAACGTCCTGACTTTC
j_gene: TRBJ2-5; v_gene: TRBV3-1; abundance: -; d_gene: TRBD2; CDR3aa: CASSSSREGETQYF; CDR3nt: TGTGCCAGCAGCTCCTCACGGGAGGGAGAGACCCAGTACTTC
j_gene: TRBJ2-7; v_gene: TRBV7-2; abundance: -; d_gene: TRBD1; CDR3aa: CASSKIGTGEYEQYF; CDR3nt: TGTGCCAGCAGCAAAATAGGGACAGGGGAATACGAGCAGTACTTC
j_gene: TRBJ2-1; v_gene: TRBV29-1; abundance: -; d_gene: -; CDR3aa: CSVGRGTNNEQFF; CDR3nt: TGCAGCGTTGGCCGCGGTACTAACAATGAGCAGTTCTTC
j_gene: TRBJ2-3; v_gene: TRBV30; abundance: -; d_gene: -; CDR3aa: CAWAQGFADTQYF; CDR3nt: TGTGCCTGGGCCCAGGGCTTCGCAGATACGCAGTATTTT
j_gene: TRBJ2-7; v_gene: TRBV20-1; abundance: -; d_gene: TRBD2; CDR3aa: CSARGERGYSYEQYF; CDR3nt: TGCAGTGCTAGAGGGGAGCGGGGGTATTCCTACGAGCAGTACTTC
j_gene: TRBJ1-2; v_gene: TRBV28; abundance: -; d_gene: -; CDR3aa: CASSVGRSDYGYTF; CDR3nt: TGTGCCAGCAGCGTGGGCCGCTCAGACTATGGCTACACCTTC
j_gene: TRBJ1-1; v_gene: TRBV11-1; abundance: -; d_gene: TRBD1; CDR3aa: CASRSGQLNTEAFF; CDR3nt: TGTGCCAGCAGGTCGGGACAGTTGAACACTGAAGCTTTCTTT
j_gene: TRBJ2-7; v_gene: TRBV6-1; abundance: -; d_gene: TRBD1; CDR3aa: CASSDSRTGRYEQYF; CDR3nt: TGTGCCAGCAGTGATTCCAGGACAGGGAGGTACGAGCAGTACTTC
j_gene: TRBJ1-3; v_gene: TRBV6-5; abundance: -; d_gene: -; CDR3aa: CASSYRSGESSGNTIYF; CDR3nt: TGTGCCAGCAGTTACCGAAGCGGGGAAAGCTCTGGAAACACCATATATTTT